This T cell receptor beta chain was identified during a study of blood T cell repertoires in COVID-19. Study summary: Samples representing acute and convalescent COVID-19 were sourced from the United States, Italy and Spain. The analysed material was cDNA or gDNA that came from T cells, B-cell-depleted T cells, or PBMCs.

Germline loops: CDR1 MDHEN, CDR2 SYDVKM. The CDR3 length is 15 residues. J gave up 6 bases and V 6 bases, and 10 bases lay outside the gene matches. This clone was detected once. Original methodology: Scientists estimated how many nucleated cells there were by amplifying reference gene primers. Only in-frame clones appear in the TCRdb table, and some are missing; sequencing was by immunoSEQ multiplex PCR. The D gene and trimming were derived from the DNA, and the V and J assignments and clone size from that table. The table shows under 250,000 clones, with more than 70% occurring only once. The sequenced material came from peripheral blood. The TCR originated in a woman between 50 and 59 years old with acute or convalescent COVID-19. This chain joins TRBV28 and TRBJ1-5, with 8 bases fitting TRBD1. The CDR3 DNA reads TGTGCCAGCAGCGATCCAGGGGGCCCGGGTCAGCCCCAGCATTTT. Its protein product is CASSDPGGPGQPQHF.